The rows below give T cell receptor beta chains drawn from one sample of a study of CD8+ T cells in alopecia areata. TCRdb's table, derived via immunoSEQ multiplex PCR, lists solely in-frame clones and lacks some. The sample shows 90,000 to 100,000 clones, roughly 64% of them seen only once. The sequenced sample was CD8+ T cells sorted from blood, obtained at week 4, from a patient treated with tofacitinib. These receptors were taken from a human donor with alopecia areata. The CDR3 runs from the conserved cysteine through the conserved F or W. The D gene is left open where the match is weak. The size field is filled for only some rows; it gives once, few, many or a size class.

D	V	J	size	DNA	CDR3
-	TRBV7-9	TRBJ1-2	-	TGTGCCAGCAGCGCAGGGAAATCGGCGGACGGCTACACCTTC	CASSAGKSADGYTF
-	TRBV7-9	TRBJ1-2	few	TGTGCCAGCAGCTTAGCGGGGGGGACGGAGAATGGCTACACCTTC	CASSLAGGTENGYTF
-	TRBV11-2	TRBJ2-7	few	TGTGCCAGCAGCTCCGTGATTGCGGGACTGGACTACGAGCAGTACTTC	CASSSVIAGLDYEQYF
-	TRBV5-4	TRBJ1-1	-	TGTGCCAGCAGCTTTCTAGGGGCTGAAGCTTTCTTT	CASSFLGAEAFF
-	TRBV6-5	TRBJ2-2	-	TGTGCCAGCTACAGGGCGGCCGGGGAGCTGTTTTTT	CASYRAAGELFF
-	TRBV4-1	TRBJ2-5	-	TGCGCCAGCAGCTCCCGACTGCAAGAGACCCAGTACTTC	CASSSRLQETQYF
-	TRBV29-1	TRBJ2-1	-	TGCAGCGTTGTCGGCAGGGAAGGTGAGCAGTTCTTC	CSVVGREGEQFF
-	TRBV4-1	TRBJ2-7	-	TGCGCCAGCAGCCCCCATGTGGACTACGAGCAGTACTTC	CASSPHVDYEQYF
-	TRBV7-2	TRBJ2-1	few	TGTGCCAGCAGCTTATCCGGGAGTGGGAATGAGCAGTTCTTC	CASSLSGSGNEQFF
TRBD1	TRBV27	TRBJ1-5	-	TGTGCCAGCAGCCCCGGGACAGTAAGCAATCAGCCCCAGCATTTT	CASSPGTVSNQPQHF
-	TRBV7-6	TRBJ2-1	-	TGTGCCAGCAGCTGGGACCCCACCAATGAGCAGTTCTTC	CASSWDPTNEQFF
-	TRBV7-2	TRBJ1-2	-	TGTGCCAGCAGCGACCGACTCCGGGATGGCTACACCTTC	CASSDRLRDGYTF
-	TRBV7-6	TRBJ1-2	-	TGTGCCAGCAGCTTACCCTACGGCGTGGGGGGCTACACCTTC	CASSLPYGVGGYTF
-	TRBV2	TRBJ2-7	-	TGTGCCAGTCTCCGGGAACCCTCCTACGAGCAGTACTTC	CASLREPSYEQYF
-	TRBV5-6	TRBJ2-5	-	TGTGCCAGCAGCTTGGTTCTGGCAAAAGAGACCCAGTACTTC	CASSLVLAKETQYF
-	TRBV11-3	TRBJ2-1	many	TGTGCCAGCAGCTTAAGGGGCGGGAACTCCTACAATGAGCAGTTCTTC	CASSLRGGNSYNEQFF
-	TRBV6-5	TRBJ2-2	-	TGTGCCAGCAGTTTTTTAACCGGGGAGCTGTTTTTT	CASSFLTGELFF
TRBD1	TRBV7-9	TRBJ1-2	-	TGTGCCAGCAGCTCAGAAGGACAGGGGTATGGCTACACCTTC	CASSSEGQGYGYTF
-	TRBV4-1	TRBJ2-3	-	TGCGCCAGCAGCCAAGATTACACCGGGGGCACCAGCACAGATACGCAGTATTTT	CASSQDYTGGTSTDTQYF
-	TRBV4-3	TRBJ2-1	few	TGCGCCAGCAGCCAAGATGCTGCAGGTTTAGCCTACAATGAGCAGTTCTTC	CASSQDAAGLAYNEQFF
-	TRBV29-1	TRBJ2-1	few	TGCAGCGTCTCCAAAGTTCTCCCCTACAATGAGCAGTTCTTC	CSVSKVLPYNEQFF
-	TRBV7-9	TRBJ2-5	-	TGTGCCAGCAGCTTGGGGGATCGGGAGACCCAGTACTTC	CASSLGDRETQYF
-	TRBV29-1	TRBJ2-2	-	TGCAGCGTTGAAAGGGTAGCGAACACCGGGGAGCTGTTTTTT	CSVERVANTGELFF
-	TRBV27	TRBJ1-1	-	TGTGCCAGCAGTTTGTCTACCGGGAACACTGAAGCTTTCTTT	CASSLSTGNTEAFF
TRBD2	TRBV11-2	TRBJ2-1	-	TGTGCCAGCAGCCACTGGGGGTTTCACCAAGCGGGAGGGCCGCGGGAGCAGTTCTTC	CASSHWGFHQAGGPREQFF
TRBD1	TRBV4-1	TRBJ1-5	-	TGCGCCAGCAGCCCCGGACAGGGCAATCAGCCCCAGCATTTT	CASSPGQGNQPQHF
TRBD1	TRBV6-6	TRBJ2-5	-	TGTGCCAGCAGTTACCCGACAGGGGTCGAGGCCCAGTACTTC	CASSYPTGVEAQYF